Listed here is a single T cell receptor beta chain. Antigen unknown. While unrecorded immune exposures were likely, the donors were nominally healthy when sampled. This CDR3 is built from 13 residues. Between the trimmed V and J ends, which lost 10 bases and 0 bases, there was a span of 13 bases. Germline CDR1 and CDR2: ENHRY and SYGVKD. The sample belongs to a study of cytomegalovirus exposure and HLA in healthy donors. Primers for the PCR totalled 60 Vbeta and 13 Jbeta. Produced via immunoSEQ multiplex PCR; TCRdb's table is partial and in-frame only. In total, the table holds 65,000 to 90,000 clones. Study-level findings and limits: Generally TCR sequences proved uncommon, though certain public TCRs appeared in numerous donors. Roughly uniform depth of sequencing across donors was assumed in presence/absence analyses.

This TCR came from a man aged 40-55 years in good health and CMV-seronegative. V gene TRBV10-3 combines with J gene TRBJ2-7, with D hard to call. The sample comprised PBMCs. CDR3 nucleotide sequence: TGTGCCACCAATAATGACAACTCCTACGAGCAGTACTTC. Protein sequence: CATNNDNSYEQYF.